These 10 T cell receptor beta chains came from one sample sequenced in a study of shared T cell receptors in the human thymus. The protocol was immunoSEQ multiplex PCR, while the TCRdb copy is restricted to in-frame clones and leaves out a portion. In the table there are 540,000 or so clones, more than 75% of which are singletons. These same records also appear under a second study, on human thymus T cells.

Sequenced input: thymocytes. The receptors come from a boy under three years old with a congenital heart defect.

V is TRBV2 and J is TRBJ2-7, with D perhaps TRBD1 (6 bases). The germline V and J ends were trimmed by 5 bases and 2 bases, with 13 bases remaining between them. Germline V gene lookup returns CDR1 SNHLY and CDR2 FYNNEI. CDR3 length: 14 amino acids. The CDR3 bases are TGTGCCAGCAGTCGACAGGTTTCTACCTACGAGCAGTACTTC. It encodes CASSRQVSTYEQYF. The variable domain in full, completed from reference TRBV2 and TRBJ2-7, reads EPEVTQTPSHQVTQMGQEVILRCVPISNHLYFYWYRQILGQKVEFLVSFYNNEISEKSEIFDDQFSVERPDGSNFTLKIRSTKLEDSAMYFCASSRQVSTYEQYFGPGTRLTVT.

The chain has TRBV5-4 and TRBJ1-1; D is ambiguous. Deletions cut 3 bases from V and 1 base from J, with 10 bases between. The CDR3 totals 14 residues. The germline V gene has CDR1 SGHNT and CDR2 YYREEE (reference sequence). The CDR3 spells CASSSTSENTEAFF. For the CDR3, the DNA is TGTGCCAGCAGCTCCACGAGTGAGAACACTGAAGCTTTCTTT.

CDR3 bases: TGTGCCAGCAGCCCGCTAGCGGGAGGGCCACCCTTTGGGGGTGAGCAGTACTTC. It is translated as CASSPLAGGPPFGGEQYF. This chain uses TRBV14 with TRBJ2-7, with 12 nucleotides matching TRBD2. From germline, CDR1 is SGHDN and CDR2 FVKESK. Trimming cost V 4 bases and J 7 bases; bases outside gene matches: 17. CDR3 length: 18 amino acids.

The chain recombines TRBV19 with TRBJ2-7, with 11 bases that match TRBD2. CDR1 and CDR2 from the germline V gene are LNHDA and SQIVND (reference sequence). J lost 3 bases, V lost 7 bases, and 17 bases had no gene match. The CDR3 is 18 residues long. Here the CDR3 DNA reads TGTGCCAGTACCCCGGGACTAGCGGACCCTTGGGAGTTCTACGAGCAGTACTTC. Translated, it gives CASTPGLADPWEFYEQYF.

V gene TRBV6-6 combines with J gene TRBJ1-1; the D gene is possibly TRBD1 (6 bases). Trimming stripped 7 bases from V and 5 bases from J, with 14 bases between. Germline CDR1 is MNHNY and CDR2 is SVGAGI (reference sequence). The CDR3 runs 13 residues. CDR3 residues: CASTQGTGTEAFF. The CDR3 DNA follows: TGTGCCAGCACCCAAGGTACAGGGACTGAAGCTTTCTTT.

The chain couples TRBV18 to TRBJ2-3, with 8 nucleotides matching TRBD2. The CDR3 covers 16 residues. V was clipped by 6 bases and J by 4 bases; unmatched bases: 12. The germline gives CDR1 KGHSH, CDR2 LQKENI. CDR3 DNA: TGTGCCAGCTCCGGGCGGAGCGGGAGAGTTGCAGATACGCAGTATTTT. Translation gives CASSGRSGRVADTQYF.

The chain couples TRBV6-5 to TRBJ2-1; D may be TRBD1 (5 bases). This CDR3 has 14 residues. CDR1 and CDR2 from the germline V gene are MNHEY and SVGAGI. V lost 5 bases and J 9 bases, leaving 17 bases between the germline ends. CDR3 DNA: TGTGCCAGCAGTACTTGTCCCCAGGGCGGTGAGCAGTTCTTC. This translates into CASSTCPQGGEQFF.

This chain connects TRBV28 to TRBJ2-1, with 11 nucleotides matching TRBD2. The germline gives CDR1 MDHEN, CDR2 SYDVKM. The junction had 19 bases not matched to a gene; V was cut back by 2 bases and J by 7 bases. CDR3 length: 20 residues. CDR3 DNA sequence: TGTGCCAGCAGTTTAGCCCTCCCTAGCGGGAGGACCTCTAGGGGAAATGAGCAGTTCTTC. Amino acid sequence: CASSLALPSGRTSRGNEQFF.

The CDR3 coding sequence is TGTGCCAGCAGCTTAGAGGGGATTACGACAGGCCAAGAGAACTACGAGCAGTACTTC. Translation gives CASSLEGITTGQENYEQYF. The genes are TRBV11-2 and TRBJ2-7, with D tentatively TRBD1 (6 bases). The CDR3 loop spans 19 amino acids. The V and J ends lost 0 bases and 3 bases respectively, with 24 bases between them. CDR1 is SGHAT, CDR2 FQNNGV, per germline.

This clone was detected a few times. The CDR3 nucleotides read TGTGCCAGCAGAGCTAAGCATGGAAACACCATATATTTT. Its translation: CASRAKHGNTIYF. J is TRBJ1-3 and V is TRBV2, with unresolved D. The CDR3 extends over 13 amino acids. Per germline, CDR1 SNHLY and CDR2 FYNNEI. Between the trimmed V and J ends, which lost 6 bases and 3 bases, there was a span of 9 bases.